Below are 25 T cell receptor beta chains sequenced from a single sample in a study of blood T cell repertoires in COVID-19. Repertoires were generated with immunoSEQ multiplex PCR, while TCRdb's copy carries only in-frame clones and drops some. The profile shows a few hundred thousand clones, 70% to 90% of them singletons. Sequencing was performed on PBMCs or T cells enriched from blood (not recorded which). These receptors originate from a woman in her 40s with acute COVID-19.

This chain links TRBV7-2 with TRBJ2-2, with D tentatively TRBD2 (5 bases). The CDR3 has 15 amino acids. The germline V gene encodes CDR1 SGHTA and CDR2 FQGNSA. V lost 5 bases, J lost 4 bases, and 14 bases lay in between. CDR3 nucleotides: TGTGCCAGCAGCCCAACCGAGGGAGTCACCGGGGAGCTGTTTTTT. It translates to CASSPTEGVTGELFF.

The chain combines TRBV2 with TRBJ2-5; TRBD2 matches at 7 bases. The germline V gene encodes CDR1 SNHLY and CDR2 FYNNEI. CDR3 length: 14 residues. The V segment lost 4 bases and the J segment 6 bases; nucleotides outside the gene matches: 8. The DNA for the CDR3 is TGTGCCAGCAGTGCACGGGAGGAGGTGAAGACCCAGTACTTC. Protein product: CASSAREEVKTQYF.

This chain connects TRBV18 to TRBJ1-1, with no clear D. V shed 5 bases and J shed 2 bases, with 12 bases lying between them. Germline loops: CDR1 KGHSH, CDR2 LQKENI. The CDR3 covers 14 residues. The CDR3 loop reads CASSTGNVNTEAFF. CDR3 in DNA: TGTGCCAGCTCAACCGGGAACGTAAACACTGAAGCTTTCTTT.

This clone has ten or more counts. The CDR3 spells CASSREYEQYF. CDR3 bases: TGTGCCAGCAGCCGGGAATACGAGCAGTACTTC. This chain connects TRBV5-6 to TRBJ2-7; a possible D gene is TRBD2 (5 bases). Per the germline V gene, CDR1 is SGHDT and CDR2 is YYEEEE. The CDR3 length is 11 residues. Deletions cut 4 bases from V and 4 bases from J, with 6 bases between.

The genes are TRBV2 and TRBJ1-1; D call uncertain. This CDR3 has 14 amino acids. V dropped 7 bases and J dropped 0 bases, with 12 bases sitting between them. Germline CDR1 reads SNHLY; CDR2 reads FYNNEI. Here the CDR3 reads CASILRRLNTEAFF. CDR3 nucleotides: TGTGCCAGCATACTGAGGCGGTTGAACACTGAAGCTTTCTTT.

The chain carries TRBV6-1 and TRBJ2-1, with D uncertain. The CDR3 has 15 amino acids. V was pared by 5 bases and J by 6 bases, with 17 bases between. CDR1 is MNHNS and CDR2 is SASEGT in the germline V gene. CDR3 residues: CASSSPDTSPNEQFF. CDR3 coding DNA: TGTGCCAGCAGTTCACCCGACACCTCCCCCAATGAGCAGTTCTTC.

The chain combines TRBV6-5 with TRBJ2-3; no firm D call. Germline-derived CDR1 and CDR2 are MNHEY and SVGAGI. V shed 2 bases and J shed 2 bases, with 8 bases lying between them. The CDR3 runs to 14 residues. Here the CDR3 reads CASSYNHNTDTQYF. The CDR3 DNA is TGTGCCAGCAGTTACAATCACAACACAGATACGCAGTATTTT.

This chain uses TRBV25-1 with TRBJ2-3; 10 bases match TRBD2. Germline V gene sequence: CDR1 MGHDK, CDR2 SYGVNS. Trimming removed 1 base from V and 6 bases from J; junction bases left unmatched: 10. The CDR3 consists of 17 residues. The CDR3 coding sequence is TGTGCCAGCAGTGAATTATCCAGCGGGAGGGCCCCCGATACGCAGTATTTT. Translated, it gives CASSELSSGRAPDTQYF. The variable domain in full, completed from reference TRBV25-1 and TRBJ2-3, reads EADIYQTPRYLVIGTGKKITLECSQTMGHDKMYWYQQDPGMELHLIHYSYGVNSTEKGDLSSESTVSRIRTEHFPLTLESARPSHTSQYLCASSELSSGRAPDTQYFGPGTRLTVL.

The sample holds one count of this clone. The chain employs TRBV19 and TRBJ1-6; D may be TRBD1 (6 bases). The germline V gene has CDR1 LNHDA and CDR2 SQIVND (reference sequence). With 5 bases removed from V and 5 bases from J, the gap between germline ends came to 13 bases. The CDR3 loop spans 15 amino acids. The CDR3 loop is CASSPWTENNSPLHF. The CDR3 bases are TGTGCCAGTAGTCCTTGGACAGAGAATAATTCACCCCTCCACTTT.

Written as DNA, the CDR3 is TGCGCCAGCAGCTCCGGACAGGAGAGCTCCTACAATGAGCAGTTCTTC. Protein: CASSSGQESSYNEQFF. The rearrangement uses TRBV5-1 and TRBJ2-1, with TRBD1 matching 7 bases. Germline assignment: CDR1 SGHRS and CDR2 YFSETQ. Germline trimming cut 3 bases from V and 0 bases from J; bases unmatched to any gene: 6. This CDR3 is 16 amino acids long. The full variable domain, with the rest looked up from reference TRBV5-1 and TRBJ2-1, is KAGVTQTPRYLIKTRGQQVTLSCSPISGHRSVSWYQQTPGQGLQFLFEYFSETQRNKGNFPGRFSGRQFSNSRSEMNVSTLELGDSALYLCASSSGQESSYNEQFFGPGTRLTVL.

The chain is built from TRBV19 and TRBJ2-6; possible D gene TRBD2, 5 bases. V was clipped by 3 bases and J by 3 bases, with 9 bases between them. The germline V gene encodes CDR1 LNHDA and CDR2 SQIVND (reference sequence). The CDR3 is 15 amino acids. CDR3 DNA: TGTGCCAGTAGTATTATGGGGAGTGGGGCCAACGTCCTGACTTTC. Translated, it gives CASSIMGSGANVLTF.

V usage is TRBV19 and J usage is TRBJ1-6; D not certain. CDR3 length equals 14 residues. Looked up from germline, CDR1 is LNHDA and CDR2 is SQIVND (reference sequence). Between the trimmed V and J ends, which lost 6 bases and 8 bases, there was a span of 14 bases. In DNA, the CDR3 is TGTGCCAGTAGCTTCTCGAGATCGCATTCACCCCTCCACTTT. It codes for CASSFSRSHSPLHF.

The V gene is TRBV6-1, the J gene TRBJ2-7; a possible D gene is TRBD1 (6 bases). This CDR3 has 15 amino acids. Trimming removed 5 bases at V and 2 bases at J, with 16 bases between. CDR1 and CDR2 (germline): MNHNS, SASEGT. CDR3 loop: CASSLHGQRAYEQYF. The CDR3 coding sequence is TGTGCCAGCAGTTTGCACGGACAGAGAGCCTACGAGCAGTACTTC.

The table lists this clone with a few counts. V is TRBV4-3 and J is TRBJ2-3; 11 nucleotides line up with TRBD2. Trimming took 2 bases from V and 2 from J; bases not matched to a gene: 6. Germline V CDR1 and CDR2: LGHNA, YSLEER. The CDR3 is 17 residues long. In DNA form, the CDR3 reads TGCGCCAGCAGCCAACTAGCGGGAGGTAAAGACACAGATACGCAGTATTTT. Protein sequence: CASSQLAGGKDTDTQYF.

V gene TRBV27 combines with J gene TRBJ1-2; tentative D call: TRBD1 (5 bases). Germline V lookup: CDR1 MNHEY, CDR2 SMNVEV (reference sequence). The CDR3 consists of 19 residues. Trimming cost V 6 bases and J 0 bases, with 26 bases left between them. The CDR3 region is CASSPLGKGWTFSNYGYTF. CDR3 bases: TGTGCCAGCAGCCCTTTGGGGAAAGGTTGGACATTTTCTAACTATGGCTACACCTTC.

This clone was counted a single time. V is TRBV10-3 and J is TRBJ2-3; possible D gene TRBD2, 6 bases. V was shortened by 6 bases and J by 11 bases, with 15 bases between the two germline ends. The germline V gene encodes CDR1 ENHRY and CDR2 SYGVKD. The CDR3 consists of 12 residues. This CDR3 is CAISETSSGQYF. As DNA, the CDR3 is TGTGCCATCAGCGAAACTAGCTCAGGGCAGTATTTT.

The V gene is TRBV19, the J gene TRBJ2-1, with 7 bases identical to TRBD2. The CDR3 covers 19 residues. The trim removed 3 bases at V and 5 bases at J, leaving 19 bases unmatched. Germline values: CDR1 LNHDA, CDR2 SQIVND (reference sequence). CDR3 bases: TGTGCCAGTAGTATTCAGGCAGGTGGAGCGGGATTACCGAACAATGAGCAGTTCTTC. It codes for CASSIQAGGAGLPNNEQFF.

The rearrangement joins TRBV7-9 to TRBJ2-7, with 7 bases that match TRBD2. Trimming at V came to 8 bases and at J to 6 bases, leaving 4 bases not matched to a gene. This CDR3 has 11 amino acids. Germline lookup yields CDR1 SEHNR and CDR2 FQNEAQ (reference sequence). CDR3 sequence reads: CASSGGIEQYF. CDR3 DNA: TGTGCCAGCTCGGGGGGAATCGAGCAGTACTTC.

DNA of the CDR3: TGTGCCACCAGCAGAGTCCAGCGGGTCACCGGGGAGCTGTTTTTT. Protein product: CATSRVQRVTGELFF. The V gene is TRBV15, the J gene TRBJ2-2, with D possibly TRBD2 on 6 matching bases. The V end lost 1 base, the J end lost 4 bases, and 10 bases lay between the germline ends. This CDR3 is 15 amino acids long. Germline assignment: CDR1 LNHNV and CDR2 YYDKDF (reference sequence).

This clone was seen once. The V gene is TRBV19, the J gene TRBJ1-2; D is undetermined. The CDR3 runs 13 residues. Per the germline V gene, CDR1 is LNHDA and CDR2 is SQIVND (reference sequence). Trimming removed 4 bases from V and 4 bases from J, with 10 bases in between. In nucleotides, the CDR3 is TGTGCCAGTAGTAGTCTGCAGGCCTATGGCTACACCTTC. This codes for CASSSLQAYGYTF.

J is TRBJ2-2 and V is TRBV7-2; D perhaps matches TRBD1 (5 bases). With 6 bases removed from V and 4 bases from J, the gap between germline ends came to 15 bases. This CDR3 has 15 residues. Germline V gives CDR1 SGHTA, CDR2 FQGNSA. CDR3 sequence reads: CASRGFDRITGELFF. The CDR3 nucleotides read TGTGCCAGCAGGGGATTTGACAGAATCACCGGGGAGCTGTTTTTT.

The J gene is TRBJ1-2, the V gene TRBV15; D uncertain. V lost 5 bases, J lost 2 bases, and 12 bases lay in between. This CDR3 region has 14 residues. Germline V gene lookup returns CDR1 LNHNV and CDR2 YYDKDF (reference sequence). CDR3 nucleotide sequence: TGTGCCACCAGCGAAATGGGAGGGAACTATGGCTACACCTTC. Its protein product is CATSEMGGNYGYTF.

This chain joins TRBV5-6 and TRBJ1-2; no clear D. Trimming shortened V by 4 bases and J by 0 bases, and 7 bases separated the two germline ends. Germline values: CDR1 SGHDT, CDR2 YYEEEE. The CDR3 totals 13 residues. CDR3 amino acids: CASSPETNYGYTF. CDR3 nucleotide sequence: TGTGCCAGCAGCCCGGAGACTAACTATGGCTACACCTTC.

J is TRBJ2-2 and V is TRBV11-2; D remains ambiguous. Trimming left V 5 bases short and J 6 bases short, with 7 bases between. The CDR3 sequence is 12 residues long. The germline gives CDR1 SGHAT, CDR2 FQNNGV. The CDR3 DNA sequence: TGTGCCAGCAGCGTAATTTCCGGGGAGCTGTTTTTT. Translating it yields CASSVISGELFF.

The chain has TRBV19 and TRBJ1-4; D is undetermined. V dropped 6 bases and J dropped 6 bases, with 14 bases sitting between them. The germline gives CDR1 LNHDA, CDR2 SQIVND (reference sequence). This CDR3 has 14 amino acids. The CDR3 bases are TGTGCCAGTAGCCCCCTGCGGGGTGATGAAAAACTGTTTTTT. Translating it yields CASSPLRGDEKLFF.